This entry lists 28 T cell receptor beta chains sequenced from one sample in a study of blood T cell repertoires in COVID-19. Clones were read by immunoSEQ multiplex PCR, and TCRdb kept only the in-frame ones, dropping some. The repertoire holds roughly 340,000 clones, with around 92% as singletons. Sequenced: peripheral blood. The receptors were sampled from a woman aged 25 to 39 with COVID-19, enrolled during active disease.

The chain recombines TRBV19 with TRBJ1-1, with D possibly TRBD1 on 5 matching bases. Trimming cost V 0 bases and J 3 bases, with 8 bases left between them. CDR3 length: 14 residues. Germline CDR1 LNHDA, CDR2 SQIVND (reference sequence). The CDR3 region has the DNA TGTGCCAGTAGTATAGAGCAGGGTTACACTGAAGCTTTCTTT. Residues: CASSIEQGYTEAFF.

The chain couples TRBV5-5 to TRBJ2-3; 11 bases are a match to TRBD2. Trimming at V came to 4 bases and at J to 2 bases, leaving 3 bases not matched to a gene. The CDR3 is made up of 15 amino acids. Looked up from germline, CDR1 is SGHKS and CDR2 is YYEKEE (reference sequence). CDR3 sequence (DNA): TGTGCCAGCAGCAGGACTAGCGGGTACACAGATACGCAGTATTTT. Its protein product is CASSRTSGYTDTQYF.

The rearrangement uses TRBV29-1 and TRBJ2-2, with 9 bases that match TRBD2. Germline loops: CDR1 SQVTM, CDR2 ANQGSEA. The CDR3 loop spans 13 amino acids. J gave up 4 bases and V 6 bases, and 3 bases lay outside the gene matches. The DNA of the CDR3 is TGCAGCGTAGAGCGGGGGGTCACCGGGGAGCTGTTTTTT. It encodes CSVERGVTGELFF.

V usage is TRBV7-9 and J usage is TRBJ1-4, with 7 bases lining up with TRBD1. The germline V gene encodes CDR1 SEHNR and CDR2 FQNEAQ (reference sequence). This CDR3 has 15 amino acids. Unmatched junction bases numbered 10, after V lost 4 bases and J lost 8 bases. The CDR3 sequence is CASSSGGGADEKLFF. In DNA form, the CDR3 reads TGTGCCAGCAGCTCAGGAGGGGGCGCGGACGAAAAACTGTTTTTT.

The chain recombines TRBV18 with TRBJ2-1, with D perhaps TRBD2 (7 bases). Germline CDR1 and CDR2: KGHSH and LQKENI. The CDR3 contains 16 residues. V was clipped by 0 bases and J by 8 bases, with 17 bases between them. DNA for the CDR3: TGTGCCAGCTCACCACCGTCGGGGGGCGTCTTTTATGAGCAGTTCTTC. It encodes CASSPPSGGVFYEQFF. Variable domain in full (rest from reference TRBV18 and TRBJ2-1): NAGVMQNPRHLVRRRGQEARLRCSPMKGHSHVYWYRQLPEEGLKFMVYLQKENIIDESGMPKERFSAEFPKEGPSILRIQQVVRGDSAAYFCASSPPSGGVFYEQFFGPGTRLTVL.

The rearrangement links TRBV9 to TRBJ1-1, with 9 bases identical to TRBD1. The CDR3 runs 16 residues. The trim removed 0 bases at V and 5 bases at J, leaving 8 bases unmatched. Germline CDR1 reads SGDLS; CDR2 reads YYNGEE. DNA of the CDR3: TGTGCCAGCAGCGTAGGGACAGGGGTCCCGGGGACTGAAGCTTTCTTT. This translates into CASSVGTGVPGTEAFF.

The chain links TRBV28 to TRBJ2-1; TRBD2 matches 13 bases. The germline gives CDR1 MDHEN, CDR2 SYDVKM. The CDR3 extends over 16 amino acids. The trim removed 8 bases at V and 4 bases at J, leaving 8 bases unmatched. In nucleotides, the CDR3 is TGTGCCAGCCGGCTCCGACTAGCGGGGGGATACAATGAGCAGTTCTTC. The encoded protein is CASRLRLAGGYNEQFF.

The chain employs TRBV20-1 and TRBJ1-2, with a tentative D call TRBD1 (6 bases). V shed 3 bases and J shed 4 bases, with 9 bases lying between them. The CDR3 length is 12 residues. Germline lookup yields CDR1 DFQATT and CDR2 SNEGSKA (reference sequence). CDR3 in amino acids: CSASSRGYGYTF. DNA of the CDR3: TGCAGTGCTAGTTCCAGGGGCTATGGCTACACCTTC.

The chain combines TRBV10-3 with TRBJ1-2; D is undetermined. Germline lookup yields CDR1 ENHRY and CDR2 SYGVKD. V lost 2 bases to trimming and J lost 8 bases, with 15 bases between them. The CDR3 runs to 14 residues. The CDR3 spells CAISEPGERGGYTF. The CDR3 region has the DNA TGTGCCATCAGTGAGCCCGGAGAAAGAGGGGGCTACACCTTC.

This chain joins TRBV6-2 or TRBV6-3 and TRBJ2-7; 7 nucleotides line up with TRBD2. CDR1 is MNHEY, CDR2 SVGEGT, per germline. Losses at the gene ends were 3 bases for V and 6 bases for J; bases not matched to a gene: 11. The CDR3 covers 15 residues. The CDR3 DNA reads as TGTGCCAGCAGTTATGGCGGGAGAGGGGTTGGCGAGCAGTACGTC. Protein product: CASSYGGRGVGEQYV.

The chain combines TRBV12-3 or TRBV12-4 with TRBJ1-2; D uncertain. CDR3 length equals 13 residues. Trimming took 3 bases from V and 1 from J, leaving 6 bases between them. DNA of the CDR3: TGTGCCAGCAGTTTCGACTATAACTATGGCTACACCTTC. Translating it yields CASSFDYNYGYTF.

The chain joins TRBV4-3 to TRBJ2-3; 10 bases are shared with TRBD2. J was trimmed by 1 base and V by 1 base; bases with no gene match: 8. Germline CDR1 reads LGHNA; CDR2 reads YSLEER. The length of the CDR3 is 18 residues. CDR3 amino acids: CASSQGRITSGGTDTQYF. Here the CDR3 DNA reads TGCGCCAGCAGCCAAGGGCGGATAACTAGCGGGGGCACAGATACGCAGTATTTT.

The chain employs TRBV7-2 and TRBJ2-1; TRBD2 matches 15 bases. The germline V gene encodes CDR1 SGHTA and CDR2 FQGNSA. The CDR3 length is 16 residues. The V segment lost 4 bases and the J segment 8 bases; nucleotides outside the gene matches: 6. The CDR3 reads CASSSGTSGGKDEQFF. CDR3 DNA sequence: TGTGCCAGCAGCTCTGGGACTAGCGGGGGGAAGGATGAGCAGTTCTTC. The whole variable domain, remainder taken from reference TRBV7-2 and TRBJ2-1, is GAGVSQSPSNKVTEKGKDVELRCDPISGHTALYWYRQSLGQGLEFLIYFQGNSAPDKSGLPSDRFSAERTGGSVSTLTIQRTQQEDSAVYLCASSSGTSGGKDEQFFGPGTRLTVL.

The chain is built from TRBV7-2 and TRBJ2-2; possible D gene TRBD2, 5 bases. In germline, CDR1 is SGHTA, CDR2 FQGNSA. Trimming cost V 5 bases and J 6 bases, with 10 bases left between them. The CDR3 has 13 amino acids. The CDR3 DNA follows: TGTGCCAGCAGCCCTGGACTGGCCGGGGAGCTGTTTTTT. Translation: CASSPGLAGELFF.

Here the CDR3 reads CAISASSGTGVSGNTIYF. CDR3 coding DNA: TGTGCCATCAGTGCCTCTTCCGGGACAGGGGTCTCTGGAAACACCATATATTTT. This chain connects TRBV10-3 to TRBJ1-3; 10 bases line up with TRBD1. With V trimmed by 4 bases and J by 0 bases, 9 bases remained unmatched. The germline V gene encodes CDR1 ENHRY and CDR2 SYGVKD. This CDR3 comprises 18 residues.

Concerning this clone: This specimen includes other DNA sequences encoding the same CDR3. The rearrangement links TRBV10-3 to TRBJ2-1; 8 positions agree with TRBD2. The length of the CDR3 is 14 residues. Germline V gives CDR1 ENHRY, CDR2 SYGVKD. With 3 bases clipped from V and 3 bases from J, the junction kept 1 base outside the gene matches. For the CDR3, the DNA is TGTGCCATCAGTGATCTAGCGGGCTACAATGAGCAGTTCTTC. As protein: CAISDLAGYNEQFF.

This CDR3 reads CASSRRGGALNTEAFF. The CDR3 DNA is TGCGCCAGCAGCCGACGGGGAGGCGCTTTGAACACTGAAGCTTTCTTT. The V call is TRBV4-1, the J call TRBJ1-1; D not certain. The CDR3 totals 16 residues. From germline, CDR1 is MGHRA and CDR2 YSYEKL. Trimming pared 4 bases from V and 0 bases from J, leaving 15 bases between.

The chain carries TRBV9 and TRBJ2-1; 16 positions match TRBD2. Trimming cost V 2 bases and J 12 bases; bases outside gene matches: 8. There are 16 residues in the CDR3. Germline CDR1 SGDLS, CDR2 YYNGEE. The CDR3 sequence is CASSVAGLAGGIGQFF. The CDR3 DNA sequence: TGTGCCAGCAGCGTGGCGGGACTAGCGGGGGGGATAGGGCAGTTCTTC.

The V and J genes are TRBV19 and TRBJ2-1; 8 bases match TRBD1. The CDR3 runs to 19 residues. Germline CDR1 and CDR2: LNHDA and SQIVND (reference sequence). Trimming at V came to 2 bases and at J to 4 bases, leaving 16 bases not matched to a gene. CDR3 sequence reads: CASSIPPTGQGWGYNEQFF. CDR3 DNA sequence: TGTGCCAGTAGTATACCCCCCACTGGACAGGGTTGGGGGTACAATGAGCAGTTCTTC.

The CDR3 sequence is CAWSVPGTGGGNTIYF. The CDR3 DNA sequence: TGTGCCTGGAGTGTGCCCGGGACAGGGGGAGGAAACACCATATATTTT. The chain combines TRBV30 with TRBJ1-3; the match to TRBD1 covers 11 bases. V shed 0 bases, J shed 4 bases, and the junction held 5 bases outside the gene matches. Germline V gives CDR1 GTSNPN, CDR2 SVGIG (reference sequence). The CDR3 has 16 amino acids.

This clone was seen a handful of times. The V and J genes are TRBV6-6 and TRBJ1-3, with 7 bases fitting TRBD1. With V trimmed by 6 bases and J by 4 bases, 6 bases remained unmatched. The germline gives CDR1 MNHNY, CDR2 SVGAGI (reference sequence). The CDR3 loop spans 14 amino acids. CDR3 sequence reads: CASSQTGHGNTIYF. In DNA, the CDR3 is TGTGCCAGCAGCCAGACAGGGCACGGAAACACCATATATTTT.

The chain carries TRBV4-1 and TRBJ1-1; perhaps TRBD1 as D (5 bases). Germline CDR1 and CDR2: MGHRA and YSYEKL. This CDR3 is built from 16 residues. The V end was cut by 1 base, the J end by 0 bases, with 12 bases between. DNA of the CDR3: TGCGCCAGCAGCCAAGGGTCAGGGCGCATGAACACTGAAGCTTTCTTT. This translates into CASSQGSGRMNTEAFF.

The V and J genes are TRBV27 and TRBJ1-2; TRBD1 might be the D (5 bases). V lost 0 bases and J 5 bases, leaving 13 bases between the germline ends. CDR3 size: 15 residues. CDR1 MNHEY and CDR2 SMNVEV come from the germline V gene (reference sequence). CDR3 sequence: CASSLSQGWVYGYTF. In DNA form, the CDR3 reads TGTGCCAGCAGTTTATCCCAGGGTTGGGTTTATGGCTACACCTTC.

This chain links TRBV6-5 with TRBJ2-3; 13 bases match TRBD2. The CDR3 runs to 15 residues. V was clipped by 7 bases and J by 4 bases; unmatched bases: 5. Germline V lookup: CDR1 MNHEY, CDR2 SVGAGI. The CDR3 bases are TGTGCCAGCACACTAGCGGGAGGGGGGTCAGATACGCAGTATTTT. As protein: CASTLAGGGSDTQYF.

The rearrangement links TRBV5-1 to TRBJ2-2, with 11 bases lining up with TRBD2. J was trimmed by 3 bases and V by 4 bases; bases with no gene match: 8. This CDR3 comprises 17 residues. The germline CDR1 and CDR2 sequences are SGHRS and YFSETQ. This chain's CDR3 is CASSLWTSGLHTGELFF. The CDR3 nucleotides are TGCGCCAGCAGCCTCTGGACTAGCGGGTTACACACCGGGGAGCTGTTTTTT.

V usage is TRBV3-1 (or the pseudogene TRBV3-2) and J usage is TRBJ1-1, with TRBD1 matching over 7 bases. Germline CDR1 LGHDT, CDR2 YNNKEL (reference sequence). The junction had 10 bases not matched to a gene; V was cut back by 6 bases and J by 0 bases. There are 16 residues in the CDR3. The DNA for the CDR3 is TGTGCCAGCAGAATTAGCGGGACAGTCTTGAACACTGAAGCTTTCTTT. Translating it yields CASRISGTVLNTEAFF.

This clone was recorded only once. The chain carries TRBV6-6 and TRBJ1-5; D is unclear. Germline CDR1 is MNHNY and CDR2 is SVGAGI (reference sequence). V was trimmed by 5 bases and J by 3 bases, leaving 14 bases between them. This CDR3 region has 15 residues. The CDR3 DNA is TGTGCCAGCAGTCTCTGGACGGGGAACAATCAGCCCCAGCATTTT. Amino acid sequence: CASSLWTGNNQPQHF.

The chain joins TRBV6-6 to TRBJ2-7; 8 bases agree with TRBD2. The trim removed 2 bases at V and 7 bases at J, leaving 13 bases unmatched. The CDR3 has 16 residues. Germline lookup yields CDR1 MNHNY and CDR2 SVGAGI (reference sequence). The CDR3 reads CASSYPPGGGGTEQYF. The CDR3 DNA sequence: TGTGCCAGCAGTTACCCCCCCGGTGGCGGGGGGACAGAGCAGTACTTC.